The rows below give T cell receptor beta chains drawn from one sample of a study of cytomegalovirus exposure and HLA in healthy donors. Repertoires were generated with immunoSEQ multiplex PCR, while TCRdb's copy carries only in-frame clones and drops some. The table lists 140,000 to 150,000 clones, about three fifths of them singletons. Source material: PBMCs. The receptors were sampled from a male donor in good health and CMV-seronegative. Each CDR3 is given with its conserved first and last residue. Each record gives: clone size, V gene, D gene, J gene, CDR3 protein, CDR3 DNA. D genes are given only for firm matches. Not all rows give a size; the values are once, few, many and, for expanded clones, a class.

clone size: NA
V gene: TRBV5-1
D gene: NA
J gene: TRBJ1-2
CDR3 protein: CASSFDSYGYTF
CDR3 DNA: TGCGCCAGCAGCTTTGACAGTTATGGCTACACCTTC

clone size: NA
V gene: TRBV2
D gene: TRBD2
J gene: TRBJ2-3
CDR3 protein: CASRRTSGGTDTQYF
CDR3 DNA: TGTGCCAGCAGGCGGACTAGCGGGGGGACAGATACGCAGTATTTT

clone size: NA
V gene: TRBV11-3
D gene: NA
J gene: TRBJ1-1
CDR3 protein: CASSPAGYTEAFF
CDR3 DNA: TGTGCCAGCAGCCCGGCGGGGTATACTGAAGCTTTCTTT

clone size: NA
V gene: TRBV11-3
D gene: TRBD2
J gene: TRBJ2-5
CDR3 protein: CASSPGLAGDQETQYF
CDR3 DNA: TGTGCCAGCAGCCCCGGACTAGCGGGGGATCAAGAGACCCAGTACTTC

clone size: few
V gene: TRBV4-1
D gene: NA
J gene: TRBJ1-1
CDR3 protein: CASLGVKAFF
CDR3 DNA: TGCGCCAGCCTCGGGGTAAAGGCTTTCTTT

clone size: NA
V gene: TRBV13
D gene: TRBD1
J gene: TRBJ1-4
CDR3 protein: CASSLTGGNEKLFF
CDR3 DNA: TGTGCCAGCAGCTTGACAGGGGGTAATGAAAAACTGTTTTTT

clone size: NA
V gene: TRBV5-6
D gene: NA
J gene: TRBJ2-7
CDR3 protein: CASSLGQDEQYF
CDR3 DNA: TGTGCCAGCAGCTTGGGCCAGGACGAGCAGTACTTC

clone size: NA
V gene: TRBV7-6
D gene: NA
J gene: TRBJ1-1
CDR3 protein: CASSLAGGGTEAFF
CDR3 DNA: TGTGCCAGCAGCTTAGCAGGGGGAGGGACTGAAGCTTTCTTT

clone size: once
V gene: TRBV10-3
D gene: NA
J gene: TRBJ1-1
CDR3 protein: CAIRISGDTDTEAFF
CDR3 DNA: TGTGCCATCAGGATCTCAGGGGATACGGACACTGAAGCTTTCTTT

clone size: NA
V gene: TRBV9
D gene: TRBD1
J gene: TRBJ1-6
CDR3 protein: CASSVNPGQGYSPLHF
CDR3 DNA: TGTGCCAGCAGCGTAAACCCGGGACAGGGATATTCACCCCTCCACTTT

clone size: NA
V gene: TRBV6-1
D gene: TRBD2
J gene: TRBJ2-5
CDR3 protein: CASSGGTTGETQYF
CDR3 DNA: TGTGCCAGCAGTGGAGGGACTACCGGCGAGACCCAGTACTTC

clone size: once
V gene: TRBV9
D gene: TRBD1
J gene: TRBJ1-1
CDR3 protein: CASSVGGTGITEAFF
CDR3 DNA: TGTGCCAGCAGCGTAGGGGGGACAGGCATCACTGAAGCTTTCTTT

clone size: NA
V gene: TRBV13
D gene: TRBD2
J gene: TRBJ2-3
CDR3 protein: CASSITGTSGAPTQYF
CDR3 DNA: TGTGCCAGCAGCATCACCGGGACTAGCGGGGCCCCTACGCAGTATTTT

clone size: NA
V gene: TRBV5-1
D gene: TRBD2
J gene: TRBJ2-5
CDR3 protein: CASSLVSSGETQYF
CDR3 DNA: TGCGCCAGCAGCTTGGTATCTAGCGGAGAGACCCAGTACTTC

clone size: NA
V gene: TRBV28
D gene: TRBD2
J gene: TRBJ2-1
CDR3 protein: CASSWGLAGGRNEQFF
CDR3 DNA: TGTGCCAGCAGTTGGGGACTAGCGGGGGGGCGTAATGAGCAGTTCTTC

clone size: NA
V gene: TRBV5-1
D gene: NA
J gene: TRBJ2-7
CDR3 protein: CASSSLQGYEQYF
CDR3 DNA: TGCGCCAGCAGCTCACTACAGGGTTACGAGCAGTACTTC

clone size: few
V gene: TRBV5-4
D gene: NA
J gene: TRBJ2-7
CDR3 protein: CASSLFGQGRAEQYF
CDR3 DNA: TGTGCCAGCAGCTTGTTCGGCCAGGGCCGAGCCGAGCAGTACTTC

clone size: NA
V gene: TRBV9
D gene: NA
J gene: TRBJ1-1
CDR3 protein: CASSVHGQGNTEAFF
CDR3 DNA: TGTGCCAGCAGCGTACACGGTCAGGGGAACACTGAAGCTTTCTTT

clone size: NA
V gene: TRBV29-1
D gene: TRBD2
J gene: TRBJ2-3
CDR3 protein: CSVDLGLAGGLDTQYF
CDR3 DNA: TGCAGCGTTGACCTTGGACTAGCGGGGGGGCTTGATACGCAGTATTTT

clone size: NA
V gene: TRBV4-1
D gene: TRBD2
J gene: TRBJ2-3
CDR3 protein: CASSQAAGGNTDTQYF
CDR3 DNA: TGCGCCAGCAGCCAAGCAGCGGGGGGAAACACAGATACGCAGTATTTT

clone size: few
V gene: TRBV7-9
D gene: TRBD2
J gene: TRBJ2-1
CDR3 protein: CASSPASSGGWNEQFF
CDR3 DNA: TGTGCCAGCTCCCCAGCTTCTAGCGGGGGGTGGAATGAGCAGTTCTTC

clone size: few
V gene: TRBV7-9
D gene: NA
J gene: TRBJ2-1
CDR3 protein: CASSSSSGRYEQFF
CDR3 DNA: TGTGCCAGCAGCTCTAGTTCAGGGAGGTATGAGCAGTTCTTC

clone size: few
V gene: TRBV27
D gene: TRBD1
J gene: TRBJ1-1
CDR3 protein: CASSNPGTGSGAFF
CDR3 DNA: TGTGCCAGCAGCAACCCGGGGACAGGGTCTGGAGCTTTCTTT

clone size: few
V gene: TRBV4-1
D gene: NA
J gene: TRBJ2-3
CDR3 protein: CASSQDVGRTDTQYF
CDR3 DNA: TGCGCCAGCAGCCAAGACGTGGGGCGCACAGATACGCAGTATTTT

clone size: NA
V gene: TRBV27
D gene: TRBD1
J gene: TRBJ1-2
CDR3 protein: CASSVTGIYGYPF
CDR3 DNA: TGTGCCAGCAGTGTGACAGGGATCTATGGCTACCCCTTC

clone size: NA
V gene: TRBV19
D gene: NA
J gene: TRBJ1-1
CDR3 protein: CASSIPAGRGNTEAFF
CDR3 DNA: TGTGCCAGTAGTATCCCCGCAGGGAGGGGGAACACTGAAGCTTTCTTT

clone size: NA
V gene: TRBV13
D gene: TRBD1
J gene: TRBJ1-2
CDR3 protein: CASSPQGQGILGYTF
CDR3 DNA: TGTGCCAGCAGCCCACAGGGACAGGGCATCCTCGGGTACACCTTC

clone size: few
V gene: TRBV2
D gene: TRBD2
J gene: TRBJ2-7
CDR3 protein: CASSQGLAGAGYEQYF
CDR3 DNA: TGTGCCAGCAGCCAAGGACTAGCGGGGGCAGGGTACGAGCAGTACTTC

clone size: NA
V gene: TRBV5-1
D gene: NA
J gene: TRBJ2-7
CDR3 protein: CASSLAQGGIINEQYF
CDR3 DNA: TGCGCCAGCAGCTTGGCTCAGGGGGGCATCATCAACGAGCAGTACTTC

clone size: NA
V gene: TRBV7-9
D gene: TRBD2
J gene: TRBJ2-1
CDR3 protein: CASSPLAGGPQSNEQFF
CDR3 DNA: TGTGCCAGCAGCCCTCTAGCGGGGGGGCCGCAATCAAATGAGCAGTTCTTC

clone size: NA
V gene: TRBV27
D gene: NA
J gene: TRBJ2-7
CDR3 protein: CASSLRHSGYEQYF
CDR3 DNA: TGTGCCAGCAGTTTACGACACTCAGGCTACGAGCAGTACTTC

clone size: NA
V gene: TRBV28
D gene: NA
J gene: TRBJ1-5
CDR3 protein: CASSPHIRGNYQPQHF
CDR3 DNA: TGTGCCAGCAGTCCTCACATCCGGGGTAATTATCAGCCCCAGCATTTT

clone size: NA
V gene: TRBV7-2
D gene: NA
J gene: TRBJ1-5
CDR3 protein: CASSLEGVSNQPQHF
CDR3 DNA: TGTGCCAGCAGCTTAGAAGGGGTAAGCAATCAGCCCCAGCATTTT

clone size: NA
V gene: TRBV25-1
D gene: TRBD2
J gene: TRBJ2-1
CDR3 protein: CASSGFRTSGSSYNEQFF
CDR3 DNA: TGTGCCAGCAGTGGCTTTCGGACTAGCGGGAGCTCCTACAATGAGCAGTTCTTC

clone size: NA
V gene: TRBV2
D gene: NA
J gene: TRBJ1-1
CDR3 protein: CASSEMRAFF
CDR3 DNA: TGTGCCAGCAGTGAAATGAGGGCTTTCTTT

clone size: NA
V gene: TRBV7-9
D gene: NA
J gene: TRBJ1-5
CDR3 protein: CASSQGSNQPQHF
CDR3 DNA: TGTGCCAGCAGTCAGGGTAGCAATCAGCCCCAGCATTTT

clone size: NA
V gene: TRBV7-6
D gene: NA
J gene: TRBJ1-1
CDR3 protein: CASSPNPDLNTEAFF
CDR3 DNA: TGTGCCAGCAGCCCTAACCCCGATTTGAACACTGAAGCTTTCTTT

clone size: NA
V gene: TRBV6-5
D gene: TRBD2
J gene: TRBJ2-3
CDR3 protein: CASGLVGTDTQYF
CDR3 DNA: TGTGCCAGCGGACTAGTGGGTACAGATACGCAGTATTTT

clone size: NA
V gene: TRBV5-1
D gene: NA
J gene: TRBJ2-6
CDR3 protein: CASSLDSGVVANVLTF
CDR3 DNA: TGCGCCAGCAGCTTGGATTCAGGGGTCGTGGCCAACGTCCTGACTTTC

clone size: NA
V gene: TRBV6-5
D gene: NA
J gene: TRBJ1-3
CDR3 protein: CASSYRGTGNTIYF
CDR3 DNA: TGTGCCAGCAGTTACAGGGGTACCGGAAACACCATATATTTT

clone size: few
V gene: TRBV11-2
D gene: NA
J gene: TRBJ1-2
CDR3 protein: CASSLGPNYGYTF
CDR3 DNA: TGTGCCAGCAGCTTAGGGCCAAACTATGGCTACACCTTC

clone size: NA
V gene: TRBV5-1
D gene: TRBD1
J gene: TRBJ1-5
CDR3 protein: CASRETGTVNQPQHF
CDR3 DNA: TGCGCCAGCAGAGAAACCGGGACAGTAAATCAGCCCCAGCATTTT